Listed below are T cell receptor beta chains from one sample, sequenced in a study of Ad26.COV2.S vaccination and SARS-CoV-2 variants. The assay was immunoSEQ multiplex PCR, and TCRdb's table has in-frame clones only and misses some. The data show about 350,000 clones, 80% to 90% seen once. Specimen: peripheral blood, collected in a trial of Ad26.COV2.S vaccine versus placebo. These receptors came from a person aged 18-65 years who received the Ad26.COV2.S COVID-19 vaccine or a placebo. The CDR3 runs from the conserved cysteine through the conserved F or W. Fields, in order: J gene, D gene, V gene, clone size, CDR3 DNA, CDR3 protein. A D gene is named only where the DNA matches it firmly. Some rows have no size entry. The others give once, few or many, or a class for an expanded clone.

J gene: TRBJ1-2; D gene: NA; V gene: TRBV27; clone size: NA; CDR3 DNA: TGTGCCAGCAGTTTGGGCAACAACTATGGCTACACCTTC; CDR3 protein: CASSLGNNYGYTF
J gene: TRBJ2-7; D gene: NA; V gene: TRBV7-2; clone size: NA; CDR3 DNA: TGTGCCAGCAGCCCCCAGGGGAGCCTCTTCTTC; CDR3 protein: CASSPQGSLFF
J gene: TRBJ2-1; D gene: TRBD2; V gene: TRBV18; clone size: NA; CDR3 DNA: TGTGCCAGCTCACCAGCAGGACTAGCGGGAGGGCCGGTCAATGAGCAGTTCTTC; CDR3 protein: CASSPAGLAGGPVNEQFF
J gene: TRBJ1-1; D gene: TRBD1; V gene: TRBV10-3; clone size: NA; CDR3 DNA: TGTGCCATCAGTGATCGGGACAGGGGCACTGAAGCTTTCTTT; CDR3 protein: CAISDRDRGTEAFF
J gene: TRBJ2-7; D gene: NA; V gene: TRBV7-6; clone size: few; CDR3 DNA: TGTGCCAGCAGCTTAGATCCCGGGCCCTACGAGCAGTACTTC; CDR3 protein: CASSLDPGPYEQYF
J gene: TRBJ1-1; D gene: NA; V gene: TRBV18; clone size: NA; CDR3 DNA: TGTGCCAGCTCACCCGGTCTCCCTCCGGGGCCTTTCTTT; CDR3 protein: CASSPGLPPGPFF
J gene: TRBJ1-5; D gene: NA; V gene: TRBV5-1; clone size: NA; CDR3 DNA: TGCGCCAGCAGCTTCAGGCCGTCAGAGCCCCAGCATTTT; CDR3 protein: CASSFRPSEPQHF
J gene: TRBJ1-2; D gene: NA; V gene: TRBV3-1/TRBV3-2; clone size: NA; CDR3 DNA: TGTGCCAGCAGCCAAGAAAAAGTATATGGCTACACCTTC; CDR3 protein: CASSQEKVYGYTF
J gene: TRBJ1-6; D gene: TRBD1; V gene: TRBV9; clone size: NA; CDR3 DNA: TGTGCCAGCAGCGTCCAGGGGGCTGGTTCACCCCTCCACTTT; CDR3 protein: CASSVQGAGSPLHF
J gene: TRBJ2-2; D gene: TRBD2; V gene: TRBV6-2/TRBV6-3; clone size: NA; CDR3 DNA: TGTGCCAGCAGTTATAGCGGGGACTTCACCGGGGAGCTGTTTTTT; CDR3 protein: CASSYSGDFTGELFF
J gene: TRBJ1-1; D gene: NA; V gene: TRBV7-9; clone size: NA; CDR3 DNA: TGTGCCAGCAGCTTACGGGGGACTGAAGCTTTCTTT; CDR3 protein: CASSLRGTEAFF
J gene: TRBJ1-2; D gene: TRBD1; V gene: TRBV10-3; clone size: NA; CDR3 DNA: TGTGCCACGCAAGAATCCGGGACAGCAAAACCTCCTAACTATGGCTACACCTTC; CDR3 protein: CATQESGTAKPPNYGYTF
J gene: TRBJ2-3; D gene: NA; V gene: TRBV9; clone size: NA; CDR3 DNA: TGTGCCAGCGGAGGGGCCCCCACAGATACGCAGTATTTT; CDR3 protein: CASGGAPTDTQYF
J gene: TRBJ1-4; D gene: TRBD1; V gene: TRBV4-3; clone size: NA; CDR3 DNA: TGCGCCAGCAGCCAGTTAGGGGGCCGGGGTAATGAAAAACTGTTTTTT; CDR3 protein: CASSQLGGRGNEKLFF
J gene: TRBJ2-7; D gene: TRBD1; V gene: TRBV11-2; clone size: NA; CDR3 DNA: TGTGCCAGCAGCCGTACAGGGGGTGACGACGAGCAGTACTTC; CDR3 protein: CASSRTGGDDEQYF
J gene: TRBJ2-3; D gene: NA; V gene: TRBV4-3; clone size: NA; CDR3 DNA: TGCGCCAGCAGCCCCCAAACAGGGGAGGGCACAGATACGCAGTATTTT; CDR3 protein: CASSPQTGEGTDTQYF
J gene: TRBJ1-4; D gene: NA; V gene: TRBV9; clone size: NA; CDR3 DNA: TGTGCCAGCAGCCGTGAAGGCTGGGGTGAAAAACTGTTTTTT; CDR3 protein: CASSREGWGEKLFF
J gene: TRBJ2-2; D gene: TRBD2; V gene: TRBV6-2/TRBV6-3; clone size: NA; CDR3 DNA: TGTGCCAGCAGTAACCGACTAGCCACCTCCGGGGAGCTGTTTTTT; CDR3 protein: CASSNRLATSGELFF
J gene: TRBJ1-2; D gene: NA; V gene: TRBV5-1; clone size: NA; CDR3 DNA: TGCGCCAGCAGCCTCCATTCCGGGGGCCCTGATGGCTACACCTTC; CDR3 protein: CASSLHSGGPDGYTF
J gene: TRBJ1-5; D gene: NA; V gene: TRBV4-3; clone size: few; CDR3 DNA: TGCGCCAGCAGCCAAATGGCCAGCAATCAGCCCCAGCATTTT; CDR3 protein: CASSQMASNQPQHF
J gene: TRBJ2-7; D gene: NA; V gene: TRBV7-9; clone size: NA; CDR3 DNA: TGTGCCAGCAGCTCCCAGGTCGGGGGCTCCTACGAGCAGTACTTC; CDR3 protein: CASSSQVGGSYEQYF
J gene: TRBJ2-3; D gene: NA; V gene: TRBV7-2; clone size: NA; CDR3 DNA: TGTGCCAGCAGCTTCAGACCGGCGCACATTGATACGCAGTATTTT; CDR3 protein: CASSFRPAHIDTQYF